Following are 32 T cell receptor beta chains from one sample sequenced in a study of human T cells and chemical hapten exposure. The time point denotes: patch test 2, 6 weeks after DPC sensitization. Treatment noted: therapeutic diphenylcyclopropenone sensitization with weekly scalp DPC. TCRdb re-called the RACE reads with MiXCR, one entry per CDR3 protein. The table includes tens of thousands of distinct CDR3 sequences, about 3% detected once. The starting material was whole blood, obtained in connection with sensitization to the hapten diphenylcyclopropenone (DPC). The source is a man aged 35-49 years with alopecia areata. Some clones in this sample may be carry-over from other donors' samples.

This clonotype was counted ten times or more. The V and J genes are TRBV5-1 and TRBJ1-1, with D perhaps TRBD1 (5 bases). The CDR3 is made up of 16 amino acids. Germline V gives CDR1 SGHRS, CDR2 YFSETQ. V dropped 0 bases and J dropped 3 bases, with 15 bases sitting between them. As DNA, the CDR3 is TGCGCCAGCAGCTTGGGGCAGGGCCGTGCGTACACTGAAGCTTTCTTT. This encodes CASSLGQGRAYTEAFF.

This clonotype was picked up many times. The CDR3 DNA reads as TGTGCCTGGAGTGTGTCCTACGAGCAGTACTTC. Translated: CAWSVSYEQYF. The chain is built from TRBV30 and TRBJ2-7; D is ambiguous. CDR1 is GTSNPN and CDR2 is SVGIG in the germline V gene (reference sequence). The CDR3 is 11 residues long. The V gene lost 0 bases and the J gene lost 1 base, with 1 base spanning the gap.

This clonotype was counted at least ten times. The V and J genes are TRBV6-5 and TRBJ2-5, with 8 bases matching TRBD2. Trimming cost V 5 bases and J 9 bases; bases outside gene matches: 11. The CDR3 consists of 14 residues. CDR1 MNHEY and CDR2 SVGAGI come from the germline V gene. CDR3: CASSPTGGDWAQYF. As DNA, the CDR3 is TGTGCCAGCAGTCCGACGGGGGGGGATTGGGCCCAGTACTTC.

V gene TRBV6-5 combines with J gene TRBJ1-1; D is unclear. The CDR3 length is 16 residues. V lost 0 bases to trimming and J lost 0 bases, with 11 bases between them. Germline-derived CDR1 and CDR2 are MNHEY and SVGAGI. This CDR3 reads CASSYSRSLLNTEAFF. As DNA, the CDR3 is TGTGCCAGCAGTTACTCGAGGAGCCTATTGAACACTGAAGCTTTCTTT.

This clonotype was recorded many times. This sequence joins TRBV20-1 and TRBJ2-7; D is tentatively TRBD1 or TRBD2 (7 bases each). V was clipped by 4 bases and J by 2 bases, with 12 bases between them. The CDR3 spans 13 residues. CDR1 is DFQATT and CDR2 is SNEGSKA in the germline V gene (reference sequence). DNA for the CDR3: TGCAGTGCTACCAGGGGGGGGACCTACGAGCAGTACTTC. It codes for CSATRGGTYEQYF.

This clonotype occurred many times. This chain connects TRBV2 to TRBJ2-4; TRBD2 matches at 12 bases. Per the germline V gene, CDR1 is SNHLY and CDR2 is FYNNEI. Unmatched junction bases numbered 7, after V lost 6 bases and J lost 1 base. The CDR3 contains 17 residues. CDR3 coding DNA: TGTGCCAGCAGGACTAGCGGGAGAGAGGTGGCCAAAAACATTCAGTACTTC. Protein sequence: CASRTSGREVAKNIQYF.

The sample holds many counts of this clonotype. The genes are TRBV10-1 and TRBJ2-2; 9 nucleotides align to TRBD1. The CDR3 spans 14 residues. V shed 8 bases, J shed 4 bases, and the junction held 5 bases outside the gene matches. Germline CDR1 WNHNN, CDR2 SYGVQD (reference sequence). This chain's CDR3 is CASSGQGATGELFF. As DNA, the CDR3 is TGCGCCAGCTCGGGACAGGGCGCCACCGGGGAGCTGTTTTTT.

This clonotype has ten or more counts. The CDR3 DNA reads TGTGCCAGCAGTCCTACTCGGGGTCACACTGAAGCTTTCTTT. It specifies CASSPTRGHTEAFF. The chain employs TRBV12-3 or TRBV12-4 and TRBJ1-1; no definite D call. CDR3 length: 14 amino acids. V was trimmed by 5 bases and J by 3 bases, leaving 13 bases between them.

This clonotype was picked up a small number of times. The chain is built from TRBV10-3 and TRBJ2-6, with 7 bases aligning to TRBD1. The CDR3 covers 18 residues. With 0 bases clipped from V and 0 bases from J, the junction kept 5 bases outside the gene matches. In germline, CDR1 is ENHRY, CDR2 SYGVKD. In DNA, the CDR3 is TGTGCCATCAGTGAGTCCTGGGGACAGCCCTCTGGGGCCAACGTCCTGACTTTC. Amino acids: CAISESWGQPSGANVLTF.

This clonotype was recorded at least ten times. The chain uses TRBV12-3 or TRBV12-4 and TRBJ2-3; 12 bases line up with TRBD1. This CDR3 region has 16 residues. V was pared by 6 bases and J by 4 bases, with 8 bases of the junction left unmatched. CDR3 coding DNA: TGTGCCAGCAGCCCCGCCGGGACAGGGGGCGCAGATACGCAGTATTTT. Encoded protein: CASSPAGTGGADTQYF.

Many counts were recorded for this clonotype. The chain uses TRBV6-6 and TRBJ2-7, with 12 bases identical to TRBD1. The CDR3 has 15 residues. Germline loops: CDR1 MNHNY, CDR2 SVGAGI (reference sequence). With V trimmed by 2 bases and J by 6 bases, 5 bases remained unmatched. The CDR3 DNA reads TGTGCCAGCAGTTACACCGGGACAGGGGGCGGCGAGCAGTACTTC. It translates to CASSYTGTGGGEQYF.

This clonotype was seen repeatedly, ten times or more. Sequence at one end of the junction differs from germline and may be a read error. J is TRBJ1-2 and V is TRBV20-1; D is unresolved. This CDR3 region has 14 residues. Per the germline V gene, CDR1 is DFQATT and CDR2 is SNEGSKA (reference sequence). CDR3: CSAREGGSGSGYTF. The CDR3 coding sequence is TGCAGTGCAAGAGAGGGAGGGTCGGGCTCTGGCTACACCTTC.

This clonotype was seen at least ten times. This chain links TRBV27 with TRBJ2-1; TRBD2 matches at 7 bases. This CDR3 has 16 amino acids. The J segment lost 8 bases and the V segment lost 5 bases, leaving 15 bases of the junction unmatched. Germline assignment: CDR1 MNHEY and CDR2 SMNVEV (reference sequence). CDR3 region: CASSPLEGVGGDEQFF. The CDR3 nucleotides are TGTGCCAGCAGTCCCTTGGAGGGCGTGGGGGGGGATGAGCAGTTCTTC.

This clonotype has at least ten counts. The chain recombines TRBV4-1 with TRBJ2-7, with TRBD1 identical over 7 bases. Germline V lookup: CDR1 MGHRA, CDR2 YSYEKL. The CDR3 consists of 17 residues. The J segment lost 9 bases and the V segment lost 0 bases, leaving 17 bases of the junction unmatched. CDR3 protein: CASSQDPYGTVSPGQYF. The CDR3 DNA sequence: TGCGCCAGCAGCCAAGATCCCTACGGGACAGTCTCTCCGGGGCAGTACTTC.

This clonotype was observed at least ten times. The J gene is TRBJ2-7, the V gene TRBV7-2; TRBD1 is a possible D gene (6 bases). Germline CDR1 is SGHTA and CDR2 is FQGNSA. Trimming removed 3 bases at V and 6 bases at J, with 9 bases between. This CDR3 has 12 residues. The CDR3 reads CASSFGQTEQYF. The CDR3 DNA reads as TGTGCCAGCAGCTTCGGACAGACCGAGCAGTACTTC.

This clonotype appeared many times. The CDR3 region is CASSFAGAEAFF. The CDR3 bases are TGTGCCAGCAGCTTTGCGGGGGCTGAAGCTTTCTTT. This chain links TRBV7-9 with TRBJ1-1, with D maybe TRBD1 (5 bases). Per germline, CDR1 SEHNR and CDR2 FQNEAQ (reference sequence). V lost 3 bases to trimming and J lost 6 bases, with 8 bases between them. This CDR3 region has 12 residues.

This clonotype was observed many times. This chain links TRBV9 with TRBJ2-5, with 8 bases lining up with TRBD1. CDR1 and CDR2 from the germline V gene are SGDLS and YYNGEE. Trimming cost V 4 bases and J 4 bases; bases outside gene matches: 9. The length of the CDR3 is 15 residues. CDR3 sequence reads: CASSPRGLEGETQYF. The CDR3, as DNA: TGTGCCAGCAGCCCCAGGGGGCTTGAGGGAGAGACCCAGTACTTC.

The chain recombines TRBV14 with TRBJ2-3; no definite D call. CDR1 and CDR2 (germline): SGHDN, FVKESK. The CDR3 spans 16 residues. V lost 1 base, J lost 4 bases, and 15 bases lay in between. The CDR3 nucleotides are TGTGCCAGCAGCCAAGCCCAGGTCTTCAGTTCAGATACGCAGTATTTT. Its translation: CASSQAQVFSSDTQYF.

This clonotype came up many times. The chain employs TRBV7-8 and TRBJ2-3, with 7 bases lining up with TRBD2. CDR1 SGHVS and CDR2 FQNEAQ come from the germline V gene. This CDR3 is 18 amino acids long. Losses at the gene ends were 2 bases for V and 1 base for J; bases not matched to a gene: 12. The CDR3 nucleotides read TGTGCCAGCAGCTTATTTACTTCCGGACTAGTGGGCACAGATACGCAGTATTTT. Translated, it gives CASSLFTSGLVGTDTQYF.

This clonotype was detected many times. The CDR3: CASSAGDTYNEQFF. For the CDR3, the DNA is TGTGCCAGCAGCGCCGGGGATACATACAATGAGCAGTTCTTC. J is TRBJ2-1 and V is TRBV5-4; possibly TRBD2 for D (5 bases). CDR1 is SGHNT, CDR2 YYREEE, per germline (reference sequence). CDR3 length: 14 residues. Between the trimmed V and J ends, which lost 4 bases and 4 bases, there was a span of 12 bases.

This clonotype has ten or more counts. The chain recombines TRBV6-5 with TRBJ2-3; D uncertain. Trimming left V 2 bases short and J 0 bases short, with 9 bases between. Germline assignment: CDR1 MNHEY and CDR2 SVGAGI. CDR3 length: 15 amino acids. CDR3 coding DNA: TGTGCCAGCAGTTACGACGCCGCTAGCACAGATACGCAGTATTTT. Protein product: CASSYDAASTDTQYF.

This clonotype appeared many times. The chain joins TRBV28 to TRBJ1-2, with D unclear. The CDR3 has 12 residues. V lost 5 bases, J lost 2 bases, and 6 bases lay in between. Germline V gene data show CDR1 as MDHEN and CDR2 as SYDVKM. CDR3 protein: CASSILNYGYTF. The CDR3 DNA sequence: TGTGCCAGCAGTATATTGAACTATGGCTACACCTTC.

Ten or more counts support this clonotype. This chain links TRBV19 with TRBJ2-5, with a tentative D call TRBD1 (6 bases). V lost 4 bases and J lost 3, with 12 bases in between. The CDR3 length is 14 residues. Per germline, CDR1 LNHDA and CDR2 SQIVND (reference sequence). CDR3 sequence reads: CASSTGVSKETQYF. The CDR3 region has the DNA TGTGCCAGTAGTACAGGGGTGTCCAAAGAGACCCAGTACTTC. Filled out from reference TRBV19 and TRBJ2-5, the complete variable domain reads DGGITQSPKYLFRKEGQNVTLSCEQNLNHDAMYWYRQDPGQGLRLIYYSQIVNDFQKGDIAEGYSVSREKKESFPLTVTSAQKNPTAFYLCASSTGVSKETQYFGPGTRLLVL.

This clonotype was recorded many times. Germline is not matched at one junction end, which may reflect a read error. The J gene is TRBJ2-7, the V gene TRBV12-3 or TRBV12-4; the match to TRBD1 covers 9 bases. The length of the CDR3 is 16 residues. CDR3 loop: CASSLRVPGQGSTFNF. The CDR3 bases are TGTGCCAGCAGTCTTCGAGTCCCGGGACAGGGATCCACATTCAACTTC.

J is TRBJ2-2 and V is TRBV20-1, with TRBD2 matching 9 bases. CDR3 size: 17 residues. The germline V gene has CDR1 DFQATT and CDR2 SNEGSKA (reference sequence). The junction had 9 bases not matched to a gene; V was cut back by 0 bases and J by 4 bases. The CDR3 sequence is CSARDLPAGGPTGELFF. Written as DNA, the CDR3 is TGCAGTGCTAGAGACCTGCCCGCGGGAGGGCCCACCGGGGAGCTGTTTTTT.

This clonotype was seen repeatedly, ten times or more. This chain connects TRBV3-1 to TRBJ2-7; D not certain. The CDR3 spans 15 residues. Germline lookup yields CDR1 LGHDT and CDR2 YNNKEL (reference sequence). The V gene lost 2 bases and the J gene lost 5 bases, with 16 bases spanning the gap. The CDR3 nucleotides are TGTGCCAGCAGCCAAACCCGGCCCCAGGAGAACGAGCAGTACTTC. It encodes CASSQTRPQENEQYF.

This clonotype was picked up many times. V usage is TRBV3-1 and J usage is TRBJ2-1; 12 bases map to TRBD2. The V segment lost 0 bases and the J segment 9 bases; nucleotides outside the gene matches: 12. The CDR3 extends over 18 amino acids. Germline V CDR1 and CDR2: LGHDT, YNNKEL (reference sequence). The CDR3: CASSQDFTSGGLLTEQFF. The DNA for the CDR3 is TGTGCCAGCAGCCAAGATTTTACTAGCGGGGGGTTATTGACTGAGCAGTTCTTC.

In this sample, this clonotype turned up many times. This chain uses TRBV20-1 with TRBJ2-1; 14 nucleotides agree with TRBD2. This CDR3 contains 18 residues. Trimming removed 6 bases from V and 4 bases from J; junction bases left unmatched: 14. CDR1 is DFQATT and CDR2 is SNEGSKA in the germline V gene (reference sequence). The chain's CDR3 is CSARPGLAGAVVYNEQFF. CDR3 nucleotides: TGCAGTGCAAGACCGGGACTAGCGGGAGCAGTAGTGTACAATGAGCAGTTCTTC.

This clonotype has a count of ten or more. This chain joins TRBV7-2 and TRBJ2-7, with D possibly matching TRBD2 (6 bases). This CDR3 contains 16 residues. In germline, CDR1 is SGHTA, CDR2 FQGNSA. The V end lost 5 bases, the J end lost 4 bases, and 21 bases lay between the germline ends. In DNA form, the CDR3 reads TGTGCCAGCAGCGAGATGGTTACGGGAGCAAAGTACGAGCAGTACTTC. Translating gives CASSEMVTGAKYEQYF.

Many counts were recorded for this clonotype. The chain combines TRBV4-3 with TRBJ2-1; perhaps TRBD1 as D (7 bases). The CDR3 extends over 13 amino acids. Germline V gene lookup returns CDR1 LGHNA and CDR2 YSLEER. Trimming removed 11 bases from V and 7 bases from J, with 18 bases in between. The CDR3 loop is CASSGGPGNEQFF. The CDR3, as DNA: TGCGCCTCTTCAGGGGGGCCAGGGAATGAGCAGTTCTTC.

This clonotype has at least ten counts. The chain recombines TRBV5-1 with TRBJ1-4; the D gene is possibly TRBD1 (5 bases). This CDR3 is built from 14 residues. Trimming shortened V by 3 bases and J by 8 bases, and 14 bases separated the two germline ends. Germline CDR1 and CDR2: SGHRS and YFSETQ. The DNA of the CDR3 is TGCGCCAGCAGCTCCCTACTGGGGCAAGAAAAACTGTTTTTT. This translates into CASSSLLGQEKLFF.

This clonotype was seen at least ten times. The rearrangement joins TRBV20-1 to TRBJ2-1; 13 bases match TRBD2. The ends lost 2 bases at V and 7 bases at J; junction bases unmatched: 8. CDR1 is DFQATT, CDR2 SNEGSKA, per germline (reference sequence). The CDR3 length is 16 residues. The CDR3 sequence is CSARRVGTSGMNEQFF. The CDR3 nucleotides read TGCAGTGCTAGAAGGGTCGGGACTAGCGGGATGAATGAGCAGTTCTTC.